The rows below give T cell receptor beta chains drawn from one sample of a study of blood T cell repertoires in COVID-19. Produced via immunoSEQ multiplex PCR; TCRdb's table is partial and in-frame only. Of about 48,000 clones listed, more than 75% are singletons. Sequences were obtained from peripheral blood. The receptors were gathered from a woman in her sixties with acute or convalescent COVID-19. The CDR3 runs from the conserved cysteine through the conserved F or W. D genes are given only for firm matches. Clone size is stated in some rows and not others, as once, few, many or a class when expanded.

TRBD1	TRBJ1-1	TRBV11-2	-	CASSPSTGVWNTEAFF	TGTGCCAGCAGCCCCTCAACAGGGGTGTGGAACACTGAAGCTTTCTTT
TRBD2	TRBJ2-1	TRBV5-1	-	CASSLSSGRSYNEQFF	TGCGCCAGCAGCTTGTCTAGCGGTCGCTCCTACAATGAGCAGTTCTTC
TRBD1	TRBJ2-7	TRBV6-6	-	CASSGTAYEQYF	TGTGCCAGCAGCGGGACAGCCTACGAGCAGTACTTC
-	TRBJ1-2	TRBV19	-	CASSIQGGGYTF	TGTGCCAGTAGTATTCAGGGCGGCGGCTACACCTTC
-	TRBJ1-2	TRBV5-1	-	CASSPRRGATGYTF	TGCGCCAGCAGTCCCCGACGGGGGGCCACTGGCTACACCTTC
TRBD2	TRBJ2-5	TRBV5-6	-	CASSPRLAGGRRETQYF	TGTGCCAGCAGCCCCAGACTAGCGGGGGGACGGCGGGAGACCCAGTACTTC
-	TRBJ2-1	TRBV9	-	CASSQRQADEQFF	TGTGCCAGCAGCCAAAGACAGGCGGATGAGCAGTTCTTC
-	TRBJ2-2	TRBV5-1	-	CASAQIGTGELFF	TGCGCCAGCGCCCAAATCGGGACCGGGGAGCTGTTTTTT
-	TRBJ2-7	TRBV5-1	-	CASSLWQGVYEQYF	TGCGCCAGCAGCTTGTGGCAGGGTGTCTACGAGCAGTACTTC
-	TRBJ2-2	TRBV6-2/TRBV6-3	once	CASSYSLRYGELFF	TGTGCCAGCAGTTACTCGTTGAGGTACGGGGAGCTGTTTTTT
TRBD1	TRBJ1-2	TRBV5-4	-	CASSLQGYYGYTF	TGTGCCAGCAGCTTACAGGGGTATTATGGCTACACCTTC
TRBD2	TRBJ2-2	TRBV7-2	-	CASSLFLLAGSNTGELFF	TGTGCCAGCAGCTTGTTCCTCCTAGCGGGATCGAACACCGGGGAGCTGTTTTTT
TRBD1	TRBJ1-4	TRBV5-8	-	CASSPGQGARANEKLFF	TGTGCCAGCAGCCCGGGACAGGGGGCGCGGGCTAATGAAAAACTGTTTTTT
-	TRBJ1-1	TRBV3-1/TRBV3-2	-	CASSQVRGIGNTEAFF	TGTGCCAGCAGCCAAGTTAGGGGGATTGGGAACACTGAAGCTTTCTTT
-	TRBJ2-1	TRBV7-7	few	CASSLALFRQVGEQFF	TGTGCTAGCAGCTTAGCGCTATTCCGCCAGGTCGGTGAGCAGTTCTTC
TRBD1	TRBJ2-3	TRBV5-6	-	CASSWTGVSTDTQYF	TGTGCCAGCAGCTGGACAGGGGTGAGCACAGATACGCAGTATTTT
-	TRBJ1-1	TRBV6-5	-	CASISGGLTKVFF	TGTGCCAGCATCTCCGGGGGGTTGACAAAGGTTTTCTTT
-	TRBJ2-7	TRBV3-1/TRBV3-2	once	CASSQVRRPGQGFHEQYF	TGTGCCAGCAGCCAAGTACGTAGACCGGGACAAGGTTTCCACGAGCAGTACTTC
-	TRBJ1-1	TRBV15	-	CATGKGGLGTEAFF	TGTGCCACCGGCAAGGGAGGGCTAGGCACTGAAGCTTTCTTT
TRBD1	TRBJ1-2	TRBV3-1/TRBV3-2	-	CASSQASGGGHRGYTF	TGTGCCAGCAGCCAAGCCTCAGGAGGGGGCCACCGAGGCTACACCTTC
-	TRBJ2-7	TRBV12-3/TRBV12-4	-	CASSFFSYEQYF	TGTGCCAGCAGTTTTTTCAGCTACGAGCAGTACTTC
TRBD1	TRBJ2-1	TRBV7-6	-	CASSLGAGTGRHNEQFF	TGTGCCAGCAGCTTAGGGGCCGGGACAGGAAGACACAATGAGCAGTTCTTC
-	TRBJ2-3	TRBV5-1	-	CASSLGSLGADTQYF	TGCGCCAGCAGCTTGGGGTCCCTAGGGGCAGATACGCAGTATTTT
-	TRBJ1-6	TRBV7-9	-	CASSSEGGSPLHF	TGTGCCAGCAGTTCCGAGGGAGGTTCACCCCTCCACTTT
-	TRBJ1-2	TRBV10-3	-	CAISESGGTSNYGYTF	TGTGCCATCAGCGAGTCGGGGGGGACCTCTAACTATGGCTACACCTTC
-	TRBJ2-3	TRBV19	-	CASSTRARTDTQYF	TGTGCCAGTAGTACGAGGGCCCGCACAGATACGCAGTATTTT
-	TRBJ1-2	TRBV2	-	CASSEGGWGGYGYTF	TGTGCCAGCAGTGAAGGGGGATGGGGGGGCTATGGCTACACCTTC
-	TRBJ1-2	TRBV6-1	-	CASSDRGAVNGYTF	TGTGCCAGCAGTGATCGGGGGGCAGTCAATGGCTACACCTTC
-	TRBJ2-7	TRBV27	-	CASSFNRAYEQYF	TGTGCCAGCAGTTTTAACAGGGCCTACGAGCAGTACTTC
TRBD1	TRBJ1-1	TRBV4-2	few	CATTLYPGQGSTEAFF	TGTGCCACCACCTTATACCCGGGACAGGGGAGCACTGAAGCTTTCTTT
-	TRBJ1-2	TRBV19	-	CASSIGQPINYGYTF	TGTGCCAGTAGTATAGGACAGCCTATAAACTATGGCTACACCTTC
-	TRBJ2-6	TRBV7-9	-	CASSSLQVLDGANVLTF	TGTGCCAGCAGCTCCTTACAGGTGCTCGACGGGGCCAACGTCCTGACTTTC
TRBD2	TRBJ2-1	TRBV3-1/TRBV3-2	-	CASSQVRGSAYNEQFF	TGTGCCAGCAGCCAAGTACGCGGGAGTGCCTACAATGAGCAGTTCTTC
TRBD1	TRBJ1-1	TRBV7-9	-	CASSEGARTEAFF	TGTGCCAGCAGCGAGGGGGCGAGAACTGAAGCTTTCTTT
TRBD1	TRBJ2-7	TRBV19	-	CASSTGTGVYEQYF	TGTGCCAGTAGTACCGGGACAGGGGTTTACGAGCAGTACTTC
-	TRBJ2-5	TRBV18	-	CASSPSSEETQYF	TGTGCCAGCTCACCAAGCAGCGAGGAGACCCAGTACTTC
TRBD2	TRBJ2-5	TRBV6-2/TRBV6-3	-	CASSYGAGGGQETQYF	TGTGCCAGCAGTTACGGCGCCGGGGGGGGTCAAGAGACCCAGTACTTC
-	TRBJ2-2	TRBV2	once	CASSENGRARGTGELFF	TGTGCCAGCAGTGAAAATGGGCGGGCCCGAGGGACCGGGGAGCTGTTTTTT
TRBD2	TRBJ2-2	TRBV14	-	CASSQPWAGRATGELFF	TGTGCCAGCAGCCAACCTTGGGCAGGGAGGGCCACCGGGGAGCTGTTTTTT
-	TRBJ1-1	TRBV5-1	once	CASSLDRAKNTEAFF	TGCGCCAGCAGCTTGGACAGGGCGAAGAACACTGAAGCTTTCTTT
-	TRBJ1-2	TRBV7-2	-	CASTLSGGNGYTF	TGTGCCAGCACCCTTTCGGGGGGCAATGGCTACACCTTC
-	TRBJ2-1	TRBV7-3	-	CASSLIAGNNEQFF	TGTGCCAGCAGCTTGATCGCGGGGAACAATGAGCAGTTCTTC
TRBD2	TRBJ2-3	TRBV5-1	-	CASSSVGGGLDTQYF	TGCGCCAGCAGCTCTGTGGGCGGGGGGCTGGATACGCAGTATTTT
TRBD2	TRBJ2-3	TRBV9	-	CASSKTTGTSGTDTQYF	TGTGCCAGCAGCAAGACGACCGGGACTAGCGGCACAGATACGCAGTATTTT
-	TRBJ1-1	TRBV7-6	few	CASSLARQGNTEAFF	TGTGCCAGCAGCTTAGCGCGGCAGGGGAACACTGAAGCTTTCTTT